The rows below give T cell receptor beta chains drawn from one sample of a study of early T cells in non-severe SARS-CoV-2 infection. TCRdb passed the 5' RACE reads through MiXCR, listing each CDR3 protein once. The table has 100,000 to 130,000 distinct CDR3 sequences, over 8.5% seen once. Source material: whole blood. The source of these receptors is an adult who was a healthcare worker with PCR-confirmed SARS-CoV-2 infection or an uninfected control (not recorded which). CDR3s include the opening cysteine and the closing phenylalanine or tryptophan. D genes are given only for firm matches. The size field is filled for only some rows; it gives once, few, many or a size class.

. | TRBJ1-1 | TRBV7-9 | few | TGTGCCAGCAGCCCGCAGGGTTTCGCTGAAGCTTTCTTT | CASSPQGFAEAFF
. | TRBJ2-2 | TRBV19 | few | TGTGCCAGTAGGAGGGTTAATAGCGGGGAGCTGTTTTTT | CASRRVNSGELFF
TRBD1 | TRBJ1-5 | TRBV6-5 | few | TGTGCCAGCAGTGCTACCGGGACAGGGTACGAGTTGGCGTGGATAAATCAGCCCCAGCATTTT | CASSATGTGYELAWINQPQHF
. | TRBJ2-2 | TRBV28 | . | TGTGCCAGCAACCCCTCGGGGTCCCCCGGGGAGCTGTTTTTT | CASNPSGSPGELFF
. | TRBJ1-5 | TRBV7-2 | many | TGTGCCAGCAGCTTAGGGGGGACAAACAATCAGCCCCAGCATTTT | CASSLGGTNNQPQHF
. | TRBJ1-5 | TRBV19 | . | TGTGCCAGTAGTTCTAGAGACAGGATAGGACAGCCCCAGCATTTT | CASSSRDRIGQPQHF
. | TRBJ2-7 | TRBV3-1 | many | TGTGCCAGCAGCCACCGTCTACTGGCGCGAGACAGGACCTACGAGCAGTACTTC | CASSHRLLARDRTYEQYF
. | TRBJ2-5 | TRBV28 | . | TGTGCCAGCAGTTTCCCGCCGGGATACCAAGAGACCCAGTACTTC | CASSFPPGYQETQYF
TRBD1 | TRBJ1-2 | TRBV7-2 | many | TGTGCCAGCAGACCCGCCCGGGACAGGATCTATGGCTACACCTTC | CASRPARDRIYGYTF
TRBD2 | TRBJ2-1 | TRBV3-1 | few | TGTGCCAGCAGCCTGCTAGCGGAAGGGTTCTCCTACAATGAGCAGTTCTTC | CASSLLAEGFSYNEQFF
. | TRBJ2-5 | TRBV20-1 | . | TGCAGTGCTATACGGACCGAGACCCAGTACTTC | CSAIRTETQYF
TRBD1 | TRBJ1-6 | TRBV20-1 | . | TGCAGTGCAAAAAAACAGGGGCGGTCGGATTCACCCCTCCACTTT | CSAKKQGRSDSPLHF
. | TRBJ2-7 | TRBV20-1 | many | TGCAGTGCTAGATTCCACGAGCAGTACTTC | CSARFHEQYF
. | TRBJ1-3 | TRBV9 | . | TGTGCCAGCAGGGGTGGAAACACCATATATTTT | CASRGGNTIYF
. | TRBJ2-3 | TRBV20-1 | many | TGCAGTGAGACGAGGGGCGGGTCGGCTACGCAGTATTTT | CSETRGGSATQYF
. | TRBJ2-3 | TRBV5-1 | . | TGCGCCAGCAGCTTGGAGGGGGGCGATACGCAGTATTTT | CASSLEGGDTQYF
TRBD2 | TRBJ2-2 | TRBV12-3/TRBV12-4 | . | TGTACCAGCAGTTTTGAGGGACTAGCGGGAGGAGGGAGCACCGGGGAGCTGTTTTTT | CTSSFEGLAGGGSTGELFF
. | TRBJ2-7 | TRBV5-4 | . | TGTGCCAGCAGCTTGGAGCCAGAAAACCCCTGGCGGGTTACCTACGAGCAGTACTTC | CASSLEPENPWRVTYEQYF
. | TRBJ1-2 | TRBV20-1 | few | TGCAGTGCTAGGGCCAGTTTTGGGAACTATGGCTACACCTTC | CSARASFGNYGYTF
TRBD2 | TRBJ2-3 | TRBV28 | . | TGTGCCAGCAGAGCTTGGACTAGCGGGAGGGCCGGAACAGATACGCAGTATTTT | CASRAWTSGRAGTDTQYF
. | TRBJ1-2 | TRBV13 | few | TGTGCCAGCAGCCACCGGGAGGGGGACTACTATGGCTACACCTTC | CASSHREGDYYGYTF
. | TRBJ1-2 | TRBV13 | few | TGTGCCAGCAGCCCCTCAAAACAGGCCCGTGGGGGCTACACCTTC | CASSPSKQARGGYTF
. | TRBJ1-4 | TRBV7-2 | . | TGTGCCAGCACCCCGAGGGGGGCTGTTGGGGAAAAACTGTTTTTT | CASTPRGAVGEKLFF
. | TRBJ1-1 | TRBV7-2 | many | TGTGCCAGCAGCTCCAGGGGCCCCCACACTGAAGCTTTCTTT | CASSSRGPHTEAFF
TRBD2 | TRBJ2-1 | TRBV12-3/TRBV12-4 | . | TGTGCCAGCAGCCCTAGCGGGGGGACTTACAATGAGCAGTTCTTC | CASSPSGGTYNEQFF
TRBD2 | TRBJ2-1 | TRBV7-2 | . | TGTGCCAGCAGGCCCCCGACGGGAGGGCGGAATGAGCAGTTCTTC | CASRPPTGGRNEQFF
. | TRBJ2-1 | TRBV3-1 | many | TGTGCCAGCAGCCAACGGGTGAATGAGCAGTTCTTC | CASSQRVNEQFF
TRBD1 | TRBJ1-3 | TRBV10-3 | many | TGTGCCATCAGTCAGGGGGCGCGGAACACCATATATTTT | CAISQGARNTIYF
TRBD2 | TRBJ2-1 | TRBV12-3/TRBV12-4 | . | TGTGCCAGCAGACGTAGACTAGCGGGAGACGGTGAGCAGTTCTTC | CASRRRLAGDGEQFF
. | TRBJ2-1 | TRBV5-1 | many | TGCGCCAGCAGCCCGGACTGGTTATCGTACAATGAGCAGTTCTTC | CASSPDWLSYNEQFF
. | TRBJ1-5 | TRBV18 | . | TGTGCCAGCTCACCAAAGGAGGGGAATCAGCCCCAGCATTTT | CASSPKEGNQPQHF
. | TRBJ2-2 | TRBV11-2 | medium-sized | TGTGCCAGCAGCCGTTTGGCCCAAAGCGGCACCGGGGAGCTGTTTTTT | CASSRLAQSGTGELFF
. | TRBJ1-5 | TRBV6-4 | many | TGTGCCAGCACCGCAGAAAACAATCAGCCCCAGCATTTT | CASTAENNQPQHF
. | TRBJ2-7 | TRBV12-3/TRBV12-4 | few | TGTGCCAGCAGCCGAGGACTTCCCTACGAGCAGTACTTC | CASSRGLPYEQYF
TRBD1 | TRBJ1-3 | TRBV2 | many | TGTGCCAGCTCCAGGGGGACAGGAAACACCATATATTTT | CASSRGTGNTIYF
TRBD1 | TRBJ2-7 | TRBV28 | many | TGTGCCAGCAGTCTGGGACAGGGAGGAGACTACGAGCAGTACTTC | CASSLGQGGDYEQYF
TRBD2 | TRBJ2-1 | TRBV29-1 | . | TGCAGCGTTCGCCAGCGGGAGGTCGATGAGCAGTTCTTC | CSVRQREVDEQFF
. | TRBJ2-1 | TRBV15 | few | TGTGCCACCAGCAGAGATCTGGTTGGGCTAAAAGGCCATGAGCAGTTCTTC | CATSRDLVGLKGHEQFF
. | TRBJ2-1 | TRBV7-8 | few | TGTGCCAGCAGCTGGGGACGTTATGACTACAATGAGCAGTTCTTC | CASSWGRYDYNEQFF
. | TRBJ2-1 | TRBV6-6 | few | TGTGCCAGCAGTCGGGCCAATGAGCAGTTCTTC | CASSRANEQFF
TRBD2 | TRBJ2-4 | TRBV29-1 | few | TGCAGCGTTGATCCCTCTAGCGGGAGGGCCGGCATTCAGTACTTC | CSVDPSSGRAGIQYF
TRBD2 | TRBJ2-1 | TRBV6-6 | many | TGTGCCATCGGGAGGGAGCGGACAACCTACGGGGCAAACTACAATGAGCAGTTCTTC | CAIGRERTTYGANYNEQFF
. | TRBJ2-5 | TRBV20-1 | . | TGCAGTGGGCGCTGGGAGACCCAGTACTTC | CSGRWETQYF
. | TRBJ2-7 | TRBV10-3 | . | TGTGCCACCAGCATCTCCTACGAGCAGTACTTC | CATSISYEQYF
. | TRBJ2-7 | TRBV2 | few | TGTGCCAGCAAAAATCTCAAATCTCACGAGCAGTACTTC | CASKNLKSHEQYF
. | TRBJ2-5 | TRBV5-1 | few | TGCGCCAGCAGCTTGATGAGTATTGAGACCCAGTACTTC | CASSLMSIETQYF
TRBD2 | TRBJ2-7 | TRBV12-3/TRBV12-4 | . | TGTGCCAGCAGTTTCGGCGGGAGGGCCTCCTACGAGCAGTACTTC | CASSFGGRASYEQYF
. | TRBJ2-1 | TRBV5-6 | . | TGTGCCAGCAGCTTGGACTATCGCCATGAGCAGTTCTTC | CASSLDYRHEQFF
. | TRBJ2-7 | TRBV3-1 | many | TGTGCCAGCAGCCAAGTCTCCTACGAGCAGTACTTC | CASSQVSYEQYF
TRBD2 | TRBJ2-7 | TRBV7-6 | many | TGTGCCAGCAGCGCCCGACTAGCGGTAACCTACGAGCAGTACTTC | CASSARLAVTYEQYF
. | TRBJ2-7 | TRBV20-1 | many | TGCAGTGCTATCCCGGTTTACTCCTACGAGCAGTACTTC | CSAIPVYSYEQYF